The present TCR beta chain was sequenced within a study of blood T cell repertoires in COVID-19. Only in-frame clones appear in the TCRdb table, and some are missing; sequencing was by immunoSEQ multiplex PCR. In the table there are some 130,000 clones, 86% of which are singletons. Germline assignment: CDR1 SGHTA and CDR2 FQGNSA. The trim removed 6 bases at V and 2 bases at J, leaving 6 bases unmatched. This CDR3 is 14 amino acids long. V usage is TRBV7-2 and J usage is TRBJ1-1; TRBD1 matches at 7 bases. The sequence derives from a man aged 50 to 60 who had recovered from COVID-19. Sequencing was done on a sample of PBMCs or T cells enriched from blood (not recorded which). Here the CDR3 DNA reads TGTGCCAGCAGAACCACAGGGGCCAACACTGAAGCTTTCTTT. This translates into CASRTTGANTEAFF.